Presented here are 22 T cell receptor beta chains from one specimen sequenced in a study of siplizumab effects on memory and regulatory T cells. Only in-frame clones appear in the TCRdb table, and some are missing; sequencing was by immunoSEQ multiplex PCR. The sample lists 100,000 or so clones, 91% occurring once. Sequenced: CD4+ T cells sorted from blood. These receptor sequences come from a human donor in good health. Some clones in this sample may be carry-over from other donors' samples.

V and J are TRBV11-2 and TRBJ2-7; the match to TRBD1 covers 10 bases. This CDR3 has 14 residues. J was trimmed by 5 bases and V by 4 bases; bases with no gene match: 5. CDR1 is SGHAT, CDR2 FQNNGV, per germline. DNA for the CDR3: TGTGCCAGCAGCTCCCGGGACAGGGGCAACGAGCAGTACTTC. Translating it yields CASSSRDRGNEQYF.

In regard to this clone: One junction end disagrees with the germline gene, perhaps due to a read error. CDR3 nucleotide sequence: TGTGCCAGCATTGACGGGTACACCTACGAGCAGCACTTC. As protein: CASIDGYTYEQHF. V is TRBV2 and J is TRBJ2-7; D gene unclear. Germline CDR1 and CDR2: SNHLY and FYNNEI. The CDR3 extends over 13 amino acids.

The chain employs TRBV5-3 and TRBJ2-2, with D uncertain. TRBV5-3 is assigned to the ORF class and has an uncertain function. The germline V and J ends were trimmed by 0 bases and 4 bases, with 13 bases remaining between them. The length of the CDR3 is 16 residues. As DNA, the CDR3 is TGTGCCAGAAGCTTGGCTAGACACACTTTCACCGGGGAGCTGTTTTTT. This codes for CARSLARHTFTGELFF.

J is TRBJ1-1 and V is TRBV28; perhaps TRBD1 as D (6 bases). This CDR3 comprises 16 residues. Between the trimmed V and J ends, which lost 5 bases and 11 bases, there was a span of 27 bases. Germline V gives CDR1 MDHEN, CDR2 SYDVKM. As DNA, the CDR3 is TGTGCCAGCAGTCCCGGGGGGGGCCAAGAGCACTTTGGTGCTTTCTTT. As protein: CASSPGGGQEHFGAFF.

The chain combines TRBV6-1 with TRBJ2-3; 7 bases agree with TRBD2. With 2 bases clipped from V and 5 bases from J, the junction kept 10 bases outside the gene matches. The CDR3 loop spans 16 amino acids. The V gene's germline CDR1 is MNHNS and CDR2 SASEGT. Written as DNA, the CDR3 is TGTGCCAGCAGTGAAAGCTTGCGGGAGTACGGAGATACGCAGTATTTT. Translating gives CASSESLREYGDTQYF.

The chain couples TRBV21-1 to TRBJ2-3; TRBD2 is taken as the D call from the table, unchecked against the DNA. TRBV21-1 is a documented pseudogene. This CDR3 is built from 18 residues. CDR3 DNA: TGTGCCAGCAGCAAAGCTTATTGGGAGGGTTCTAGCACAGATACGCAGTATTTT. Amino acids: CASSKAYWEGSSTDTQYF.

This sequence joins TRBV4-1 and TRBJ1-6; 7 nucleotides agree with TRBD1. This CDR3 is built from 15 residues. V dropped 0 bases and J dropped 16; count of bases not matched to a gene: 12. CDR1 is MGHRA, CDR2 YSYEKL, per germline. DNA for the CDR3: TGCGCCAGCAGCCAAGAACCCCTAGACAGGGAAACTCTCCACTTT. It codes for CASSQEPLDRETLHF.

The chain employs TRBV19 and TRBJ2-1; 11 bases are a match to TRBD2. The length of the CDR3 is 14 residues. Per germline, CDR1 LNHDA and CDR2 SQIVND (reference sequence). Trimming at V came to 6 bases and at J to 10 bases, leaving 8 bases not matched to a gene. CDR3 sequence (DNA): TGTGCCAGTAGGGACGGACTAGCGGGCCTAGAGCAGTTCTTC. This encodes CASRDGLAGLEQFF.

The genes are TRBV7-3 and TRBJ1-2, with D unclear. CDR1 SGHTA and CDR2 FQGTGA come from the germline V gene. The V and J ends lost 1 base and 2 bases respectively, with 17 bases between them. The CDR3 spans 17 residues. DNA of the CDR3: TGTGCCAGCAGCTTAAATTCGCCGTCGATGGGGAACTATGGCTACACCTTC. It specifies CASSLNSPSMGNYGYTF.

This chain connects TRBV5-1 to TRBJ1-1; D not certain. CDR1 is SGHRS and CDR2 is YFSETQ in the germline V gene. The V end was cut by 2 bases, the J end by 1 base, with 12 bases between. The CDR3 extends over 15 amino acids. The CDR3 here is CASSFGLNKNTEAFF. The DNA of the CDR3 is TGCGCCAGCAGCTTCGGACTGAATAAGAACACTGAAGCTTTCTTT.

The V and J genes are TRBV12-5 and TRBJ2-2; D uncertain. The CDR3 is 12 amino acids. Germline loops: CDR1 LGHNT, CDR2 FRNRAP. Trimming stripped 0 bases from V and 7 bases from J, with 3 bases between. The CDR3 loop reads CASGLVDGELFF. Here the CDR3 DNA reads TGTGCTAGTGGTTTGGTGGACGGGGAGCTGTTTTTT.

This clone was seen once. The chain links TRBV6-6 to TRBJ2-2, with 8 positions matching TRBD1. This CDR3 is 15 amino acids long. CDR1 is MNHNY and CDR2 is SVGAGI in the germline V gene (reference sequence). J gave up 1 base and V 5 bases, and 3 bases lay outside the gene matches. The CDR3 DNA sequence: TGTGCCAGCAGTAGGACAGGGATGAACACCGGGGAGCTGTTTTTT. Protein sequence: CASSRTGMNTGELFF.

This rearrangement joins TRBV7-9 to TRBJ1-2; D possibly corresponds to TRBD1 (5 bases). Germline V gene lookup returns CDR1 SEHNR and CDR2 FQNEAQ (reference sequence). The CDR3 is made up of 13 amino acids. V was shortened by 6 bases and J by 11 bases, with 19 bases between the two germline ends. This CDR3 is CASSQTDSPRYTF. The CDR3 DNA reads TGTGCCAGCAGTCAGACCGACAGCCCGCGTTACACCTTC.

This chain links TRBV6-1 with TRBJ2-7, with a tentative D call TRBD2 (5 bases). Germline CDR1 reads MNHNS; CDR2 reads SASEGT. This CDR3 is 17 amino acids long. The V gene lost 0 bases and the J gene lost 0 bases, with 15 bases spanning the gap. DNA of the CDR3: TGTGCCAGCAGTGAAGCACTCAGGCTAGCTAGCTCCTACGAGCAGTACTTC. It is translated as CASSEALRLASSYEQYF.

V and J are TRBV6-4 and TRBJ2-3; possibly TRBD2 for D (7 bases). This CDR3 spans 15 amino acids. V was trimmed by 6 bases and J by 3 bases, leaving 16 bases between them. CDR1 and CDR2 from the germline V gene are MRHNA and SNTAGT. CDR3 coding DNA: TGTGCCAGCAGGCGCGGGGGCTTATCAACAGATACGCAGTATTTT. This sequence encodes CASRRGGLSTDTQYF.

The table lists this clone with a count of one. This chain joins TRBV6-6 and TRBJ1-2; 9 bases match TRBD1. The V gene's germline CDR1 is MNHNY and CDR2 SVGAGI (reference sequence). The CDR3 spans 15 residues. V shed 4 bases and J 5 bases; nucleotides not matched to a gene: 8. CDR3 DNA: TGTGCCAGCAGTTTACAGGGGGCGCCCCAATATGGCTACACCTTC. This translates into CASSLQGAPQYGYTF.

This clone appeared a few times. This chain joins TRBV7-9 and TRBJ1-2, with 7 bases aligning to TRBD1. Germline values: CDR1 SEHNR, CDR2 FQNEAQ (reference sequence). V was pared by 2 bases and J by 6 bases, with 3 bases of the junction left unmatched. The CDR3 totals 13 residues. The chain's CDR3 is CASSLTGTDGYTF. Here the CDR3 DNA reads TGTGCCAGCAGCTTAACGGGGACAGATGGCTACACCTTC.

The chain links TRBV11-2 to TRBJ2-3, with TRBD1 matching over 8 bases. Germline V gene sequence: CDR1 SGHAT, CDR2 FQNNGV. Trimming removed 7 bases from V and 1 base from J; junction bases left unmatched: 7. The CDR3 is 15 residues long. CDR3 DNA sequence: TGTGCCAGCACCAAACGGGGACAGGGCACAGATACGCAGTATTTT. It yields the protein CASTKRGQGTDTQYF.

V usage is TRBV9 and J usage is TRBJ1-3; D perhaps matches TRBD1 (5 bases). V lost 3 bases and J 0 bases, leaving 13 bases between the germline ends. Germline V gene lookup returns CDR1 SGDLS and CDR2 YYNGEE. The CDR3 totals 16 residues. CDR3 DNA sequence: TGTGCCAGCAGCGAGCGGGACTGGAGCTCTGGAAACACCATATATTTT. The encoded protein is CASSERDWSSGNTIYF.

The chain joins TRBV28 to TRBJ1-1; unclear D gene. There are 11 residues in the CDR3. CDR1 is MDHEN and CDR2 is SYDVKM in the germline V gene. V gave up 4 bases and J gave up 7 bases, with 7 bases separating them. CDR3 nucleotides: TGTGCCAGCAGTTCCAACCTTGAAGCTTTCTTT. Amino acid sequence: CASSSNLEAFF.

The J gene is TRBJ1-2, the V gene TRBV25-1; TRBD1 matches 7 bases. V shed 2 bases, J shed 4 bases, and the junction held 4 bases outside the gene matches. The CDR3 sequence is 14 residues long. From germline, CDR1 is MGHDK and CDR2 SYGVNS. The CDR3 DNA reads TGTGCCAGCAGTGAAGTGGAGGGGGCCTATGGCTACACCTTC. This codes for CASSEVEGAYGYTF.

The chain carries TRBV7-8 and TRBJ2-7, with D unclear. V dropped 5 bases and J dropped 6 bases, with 17 bases sitting between them. Germline CDR1 SGHVS, CDR2 FQNEAQ. CDR3 size: 14 residues. CDR3 sequence: CASSRVPGGFEQYF. CDR3 coding DNA: TGTGCCAGCAGCAGAGTTCCGGGTGGGTTCGAGCAGTACTTC. The full variable domain, its missing parts supplied by reference TRBV7-8 and TRBJ2-7, is GAGVSQSPRYKVAKRGQDVALRCDPISGHVSLFWYQQALGQGPEFLTYFQNEAQLDKSGLPSDRFFAERPEGSVSTLKIQRTQQEDSAVYLCASSRVPGGFEQYFGPGTRLTVT.